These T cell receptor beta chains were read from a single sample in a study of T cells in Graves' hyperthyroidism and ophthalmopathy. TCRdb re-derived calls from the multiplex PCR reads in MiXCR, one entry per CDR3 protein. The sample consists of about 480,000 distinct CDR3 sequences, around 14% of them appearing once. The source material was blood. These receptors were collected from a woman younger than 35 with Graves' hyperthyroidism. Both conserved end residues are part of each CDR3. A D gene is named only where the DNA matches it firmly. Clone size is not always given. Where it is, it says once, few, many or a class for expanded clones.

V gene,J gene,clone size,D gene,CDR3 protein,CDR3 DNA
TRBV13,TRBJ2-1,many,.,CASSSRLSYNEQFF,TGTGCCAGCAGCTCTCGACTATCCTACAATGAGCAGTTCTTC
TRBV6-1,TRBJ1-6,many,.,CASSPRGDSYNSPLHF,TGTGCCAGCAGTCCTAGGGGGGACTCCTATAATTCACCCCTCCACTTT
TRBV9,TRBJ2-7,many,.,CASSVGGGPVYEQYF,TGTGCCAGCAGCGTAGGGGGCGGACCGGTCTACGAGCAGTACTTC
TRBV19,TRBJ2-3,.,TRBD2,CASSARRGGPDTQYF,TGTGCCAGTAGTGCGCGTCGGGGAGGGCCAGATACGCAGTATTTT
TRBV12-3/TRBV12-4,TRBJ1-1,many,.,CASRVGVGTEAFF,TGTGCCAGCAGGGTAGGTGTCGGCACTGAAGCTTTCTTT
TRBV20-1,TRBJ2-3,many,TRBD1,CSAPLTGDTDTQYF,TGCAGTGCTCCCCTGACAGGGGACACAGATACGCAGTATTTT
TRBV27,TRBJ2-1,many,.,CASRSGLYTYNEQFF,TGTGCCAGCAGAAGTGGACTATATACCTACAATGAGCAGTTCTTC
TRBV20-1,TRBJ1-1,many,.,CSARPFTVTPRNTEAFF,TGCAGTGCTAGACCCTTCACAGTTACCCCCAGGAACACTGAAGCTTTCTTT
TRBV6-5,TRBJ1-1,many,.,CASSYYGGSEAFF,TGTGCCAGCAGTTACTACGGCGGGTCTGAAGCTTTCTTT
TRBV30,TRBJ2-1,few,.,CAWSVGWSSTNEQFF,TGTGCCTGGAGTGTAGGATGGTCTTCCACTAATGAGCAGTTCTTC
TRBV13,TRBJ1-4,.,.,CASSIDTGMGNEKLFF,TGTGCCAGCAGCATCGATACAGGGATGGGAAATGAAAAACTGTTTTTT
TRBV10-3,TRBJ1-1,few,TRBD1,CAISPGGPWNTEAFF,TGTGCCATTAGCCCAGGGGGTCCTTGGAACACTGAAGCTTTCTTT
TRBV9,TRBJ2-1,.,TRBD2,CASSVSGGPYNEQFF,TGTGCCAGCAGCGTCTCGGGAGGGCCGTACAATGAGCAGTTCTTC
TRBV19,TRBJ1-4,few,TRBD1,CASSNQRQGLGRKLFF,TGTGCCAGTAGTAACCAACGACAGGGTTTGGGGAGAAAACTGTTTTTT
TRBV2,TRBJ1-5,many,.,CASSEPASNQPQHF,TGTGCCAGCAGTGAACCCGCTTCCAATCAGCCCCAGCATTTT
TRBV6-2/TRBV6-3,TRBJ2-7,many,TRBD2,CASQGLAGAGYEQYF,TGTGCCAGCCAGGGACTAGCGGGAGCAGGGTACGAGCAGTACTTC
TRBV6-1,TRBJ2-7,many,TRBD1,CASSPGQGFRYEQYF,TGTGCCAGCAGCCCAGGACAGGGATTCCGCTACGAGCAGTACTTC
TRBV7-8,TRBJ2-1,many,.,CASRSGLHNEQFF,TGTGCCAGCAGGTCGGGACTTCACAATGAGCAGTTCTTC
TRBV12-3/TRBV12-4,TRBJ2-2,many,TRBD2,CASTGLAGSNTGELFF,TGTGCCAGCACCGGACTAGCGGGATCGAACACCGGGGAGCTGTTTTTT
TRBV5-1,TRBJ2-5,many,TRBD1,CASSSPDREETQYF,TGCGCCAGCAGCTCTCCGGACAGGGAGGAGACCCAGTACTTC
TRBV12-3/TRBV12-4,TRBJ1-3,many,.,CASSLEGFGARNTIYF,TGTGCCAGCAGTCTCGAAGGTTTTGGGGCAAGAAACACCATATATTTT
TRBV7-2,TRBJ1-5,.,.,CASSLDSWGNQPQHF,TGTGCCAGCAGCTTAGATAGTTGGGGCAATCAGCCCCAGCATTTT
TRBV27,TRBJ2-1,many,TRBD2,CASSPREGSFNEQFF,TGTGCCAGCTCCCCCCGGGAGGGGAGCTTTAATGAGCAGTTCTTC
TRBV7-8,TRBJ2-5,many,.,CASSLTPGTPDKTQYF,TGTGCCAGCAGCTTGACCCCTGGGACACCAGATAAGACCCAGTACTTC
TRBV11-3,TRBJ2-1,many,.,CASSLRRSSYNEQFF,TGTGCCAGCAGCTTACGGCGTAGCTCCTACAATGAGCAGTTCTTC
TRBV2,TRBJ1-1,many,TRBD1,CANRQGENTEAFF,TGTGCCAATAGACAGGGGGAGAACACTGAAGCTTTCTTT
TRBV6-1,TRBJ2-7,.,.,CASSAVGVYEQYF,TGTGCCAGCAGTGCTGTCGGGGTCTACGAGCAGTACTTC
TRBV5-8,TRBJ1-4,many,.,CASSHQGVAAATNEKLFF,TGTGCCAGCAGCCACCAAGGGGTCGCCGCCGCAACTAATGAAAAACTGTTTTTT
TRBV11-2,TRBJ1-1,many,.,CASSSSTGNTEAFF,TGTGCCAGCAGCTCATCTACGGGGAACACTGAAGCTTTCTTT
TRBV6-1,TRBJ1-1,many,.,CASSLTDRLNTEAFF,TGTGCCAGCAGCCTCACGGACAGACTGAACACTGAAGCTTTCTTT
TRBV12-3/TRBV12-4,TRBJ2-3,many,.,CASLSRDTQYF,TGTGCCAGTCTTTCCAGGGATACGCAGTATTTT
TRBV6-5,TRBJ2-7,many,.,CASLEFGGQYF,TGTGCCAGCCTGGAATTTGGGGGGCAGTACTTC
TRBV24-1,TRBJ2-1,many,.,CATSDSTGNNEQFF,TGTGCCACCAGTGATTCAACAGGGAACAATGAGCAGTTCTTC
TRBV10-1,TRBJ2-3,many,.,CASSEGLTDTQYF,TGCGCCAGCAGTGAGGGGCTCACAGATACGCAGTATTTT
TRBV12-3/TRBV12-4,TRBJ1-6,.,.,CASSTQLRSPLHF,TGCGCCAGCAGTACGCAGTTAAGGTCACCCCTCCACTTT
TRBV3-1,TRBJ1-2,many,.,CASSQDERLGLDGYTF,TGTGCCAGCAGCCAAGATGAACGGTTAGGTCTCGATGGCTACACCTTC
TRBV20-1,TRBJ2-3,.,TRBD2,CSANPGGEGDTQYF,TGCAGTGCTAATCCTGGGGGGGAGGGAGATACGCAGTATTTT
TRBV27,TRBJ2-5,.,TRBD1,CASSLTGSGETQYF,TGTGCCAGCAGTTTGACAGGGTCTGGAGAGACCCAGTACTTC
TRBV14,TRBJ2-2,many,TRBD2,CASSQERSLAGALNTGELFF,TGTGCCAGCAGCCAAGAAAGGTCACTAGCGGGAGCGTTGAACACCGGGGAGCTGTTTTTT
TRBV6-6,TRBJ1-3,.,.,CASSYPGLSTGNTIYF,TGTGCCAGCAGTTACCCAGGACTCAGCACTGGAAACACCATATATTTT
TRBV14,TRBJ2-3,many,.,CASSQDRSSTDTQYF,TGTGCCAGCAGCCAAGATCGTTCAAGCACAGATACGCAGTATTTT
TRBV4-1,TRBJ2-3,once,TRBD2,CASSQQLADTDTQYF,TGCGCCAGCAGCCAACAGCTAGCGGACACAGATACGCAGTATTTT
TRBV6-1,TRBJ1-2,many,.,CASSEQGDGYTF,TGTGCCAGCAGTGAACAGGGAGATGGCTACACCTTC
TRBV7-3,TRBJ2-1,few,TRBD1,CASSLKGLGQGAHNEQFF,TGTGCCAGCAGCTTAAAGGGCCTGGGACAGGGAGCGCACAATGAGCAGTTCTTC
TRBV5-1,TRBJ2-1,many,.,CASSLEGRGDNEQFF,TGCGCCAGCAGCTTGGAAGGTAGGGGGGACAATGAGCAGTTCTTC